These 24 T cell receptor beta chains originate from one sample sequenced in a study of Graves' ophthalmopathy and Graves' hyperthyroidism. CDR3 regions of TCR beta were amplified from RNA transcripts. The first round was an RT-PCR with HTBI primers, and the second round was a multiplex PCR. TCRdb reanalysed the multiplex PCR reads using MiXCR and keeps one entry per CDR3 protein. The table has around 1,000,000 distinct CDR3 sequences, about two fifths seen once. The sample consisted of peripheral blood or thyroid tissue (not recorded which). The receptors here all came from an adult man with Graves' hyperthyroidism.

There are many counts of this clonotype. This sequence joins TRBV9 and TRBJ1-1; no clear D gene. Trimming removed 4 bases at V and 4 bases at J, with 11 bases between. The CDR3 has 13 amino acids. Germline V lookup: CDR1 SGDLS, CDR2 YYNGEE. CDR3 DNA sequence: TGTGCCAGCAGCCCCGAGAGGGCCACTGAAGCTTTCTTT. It yields the protein CASSPERATEAFF. Variable domain in full (rest from reference TRBV9 and TRBJ1-1): DSGVTQTPKHLITATGQRVTLRCSPRSGDLSVYWYQQSLDQGLQFLIQYYNGEERAKGNILERFSAQQFPDLHSELNLSSLELGDSALYFCASSPERATEAFFGQGTRLTVV.

This clonotype turned up a few times. This chain connects TRBV28 to TRBJ2-7; D possibly corresponds to TRBD1 (5 bases). Germline V lookup: CDR1 MDHEN, CDR2 SYDVKM. Trimming stripped 6 bases from V and 2 bases from J, with 11 bases between. This CDR3 is built from 13 residues. The CDR3 spells CASRRGRAYEQYF. The CDR3 DNA reads TGTGCCAGCAGAAGGGGCCGGGCCTACGAGCAGTACTTC.

The V and J genes are TRBV29-1 and TRBJ1-3, with D tentatively TRBD1 (5 bases). CDR1 SQVTM and CDR2 ANQGSEA come from the germline V gene. Trimming stripped 2 bases from V and 4 bases from J, with 9 bases between. The CDR3 sequence is 13 residues long. The CDR3 reads CSVEQGLGNTIYF. In DNA, the CDR3 is TGCAGCGTTGAACAGGGTCTCGGAAACACCATATATTTT.

This clonotype was seen only a few times. The V call is TRBV7-8, the J call TRBJ2-5; D may be TRBD2 (5 bases). Germline lookup yields CDR1 SGHVS and CDR2 FQNEAQ. V lost 2 bases to trimming and J lost 4 bases, with 8 bases between them. The CDR3 runs 13 residues. CDR3 in amino acids: CASSLMAGETQYF. For the CDR3, the DNA is TGTGCCAGCAGCTTAATGGCGGGAGAGACCCAGTACTTC.

The rearrangement uses TRBV29-1 and TRBJ2-3, with D uncertain. Germline values: CDR1 SQVTM, CDR2 ANQGSEA. The CDR3 is 16 residues long. V lost 2 bases and J 6 bases, leaving 21 bases between the germline ends. The CDR3 DNA is TGCAGCGTTGAAAGTCCTAGTTGGTTGTTGATGGATACGCAGTATTTT. Amino acid sequence: CSVESPSWLLMDTQYF.

This clonotype showed up many times. The rearrangement links TRBV7-2 to TRBJ1-6; D remains ambiguous. V lost 0 bases and J lost 3, with 6 bases in between. The CDR3 extends over 15 amino acids. Germline CDR1 and CDR2: SGHTA and FQGNSA. This CDR3 reads CASSLAGDYNSPLHF. The CDR3 DNA reads as TGTGCCAGCAGCTTAGCGGGTGACTATAATTCACCCCTCCACTTT.

This clonotype has ten or more counts. J is TRBJ1-6 and V is TRBV7-9; unclear D gene. The V gene lost 0 bases and the J gene lost 7 bases, with 13 bases spanning the gap. CDR3 size: 16 residues. From germline, CDR1 is SEHNR and CDR2 FQNEAQ (reference sequence). CDR3 sequence (DNA): TGTGCCAGCAGCTTAGCTCCAGGCGGGATAAATTCACCCCTCCACTTT. It specifies CASSLAPGGINSPLHF.

This clonotype was picked up a small number of times. The chain combines TRBV20-1 with TRBJ1-2; D gene unclear. CDR3 length: 12 residues. V gave up 1 base and J gave up 3 bases, with 6 bases separating them. CDR1 and CDR2 (germline): DFQATT, SNEGSKA (reference sequence). CDR3 sequence: CSARVVDYGYTF. The DNA for the CDR3 is TGCAGTGCTAGAGTTGTGGACTATGGCTACACCTTC.

The chain couples TRBV19 to TRBJ1-2, with 11 bases fitting TRBD1. With V trimmed by 9 bases and J by 8 bases, 5 bases remained unmatched. This CDR3 region has 12 residues. Germline V CDR1 and CDR2: LNHDA, SQIVND (reference sequence). CDR3 sequence: CASGTGGHGYTF. As DNA, the CDR3 is TGTGCCAGCGGGACAGGGGGGCACGGCTACACCTTC.

This chain joins TRBV5-1 and TRBJ1-6; no firm D call. V was trimmed by 3 bases and J by 2 bases, leaving 6 bases between them. The CDR3 length is 14 residues. Germline V gives CDR1 SGHRS, CDR2 YFSETQ. The CDR3 protein is CASSYQAYNSPLHF. CDR3 sequence (DNA): TGCGCCAGCAGCTACCAAGCCTATAATTCACCCCTCCACTTT.

This chain joins TRBV2 and TRBJ2-7; 10 bases are shared with TRBD2. The germline V gene encodes CDR1 SNHLY and CDR2 FYNNEI. V dropped 8 bases and J dropped 2; count of bases not matched to a gene: 18. The CDR3 runs 18 residues. Here the CDR3 reads CASAPGRVIGTSAYEQYF. CDR3 nucleotides: TGTGCCAGCGCCCCCGGGCGGGTGATCGGGACTAGCGCCTACGAGCAGTACTTC.

V and J are TRBV10-3 and TRBJ1-2; 7 bases line up with TRBD1. The CDR3 spans 11 residues. With V trimmed by 10 bases and J by 8 bases, 7 bases remained unmatched. CDR1 and CDR2 from the germline V gene are ENHRY and SYGVKD. The DNA for the CDR3 is TGTGCCACCCACCGGGACAGCGGCTACACCTTC. It is translated as CATHRDSGYTF.

This chain joins TRBV19 and TRBJ2-5; D is possibly TRBD1 (5 bases). Germline V lookup: CDR1 LNHDA, CDR2 SQIVND (reference sequence). Trimming pared 5 bases from V and 7 bases from J, leaving 23 bases between. The CDR3 is made up of 16 amino acids. The DNA of the CDR3 is TGTGCCAGTAGTCCCGCCCTCTTACACAGGACGGGGACCCAGTACTTC. It is translated as CASSPALLHRTGTQYF.

Concerning this clonotype itself: Since no conserved phenylalanine or tryptophan closes the CDR3, a read error is the likely cause. This chain connects TRBV24-1 to TRBJ1-5, with unresolved D. Germline V gives CDR1 KGHDR, CDR2 SFDVKD. The CDR3 has 13 amino acids. V dropped 4 bases and J dropped 3 bases, with 6 bases sitting between them. CDR3 DNA sequence: TGTGCCACCAGTGACTCCGTCAATCAGCCCCAGCATGTT. Translating it yields CATSDSVNQPQHV.

Comments on this clonotype: This may be a read error: a much more frequent sequence differs by one nucleotide. The chain joins TRBV2 to TRBJ2-7; TRBD1 is a possible D gene (6 bases). V was trimmed by 6 bases and J by 2 bases, leaving 11 bases between them. CDR1 and CDR2 from the germline V gene are SNHLY and FYNNEI. This CDR3 contains 13 residues. CDR3 nucleotide sequence: TGTGCCAGCAGAGCCAGGGGTGCCTACGAGCAGTACTTC. This codes for CASRARGAYEQYF.

This sequence joins TRBV6-5 and TRBJ2-7; TRBD1 aligns across 10 bases. The J segment lost 7 bases and the V segment lost 6 bases, leaving 9 bases of the junction unmatched. The V gene's germline CDR1 is MNHEY and CDR2 SVGAGI. The CDR3 contains 14 residues. CDR3 in DNA: TGTGCCAGCAGCCCAGGACAGGGGGTGTGGGAGCAGTACTTC. It translates to CASSPGQGVWEQYF.

This clonotype was recorded many times. This rearrangement joins TRBV19 to TRBJ1-4; D might be TRBD1 (5 bases). The CDR3 has 13 residues. Trimming stripped 1 base from V and 7 bases from J, with 7 bases between. CDR1 and CDR2 from the germline V gene are LNHDA and SQIVND (reference sequence). The CDR3: CASSIGTFEKLFF. In nucleotides, the CDR3 is TGTGCCAGTAGTATAGGGACATTTGAAAAACTGTTTTTT.

The CDR3 sequence is CASSFPMTGGGYTF. The CDR3 DNA sequence: TGTGCCAGCAGTTTCCCAATGACGGGGGGAGGCTACACCTTC. The chain employs TRBV12-3 or TRBV12-4 and TRBJ1-2; a possible D gene is TRBD1 (5 bases). The CDR3 covers 14 residues. Trimming shortened V by 3 bases and J by 8 bases, and 16 bases separated the two germline ends.

The V gene is TRBV20-1, the J gene TRBJ2-2; TRBD1 aligns across 9 bases. The J segment lost 7 bases and the V segment lost 6 bases, leaving 9 bases of the junction unmatched. From germline, CDR1 is DFQATT and CDR2 SNEGSKA (reference sequence). This CDR3 has 14 residues. The CDR3 spells CSAKNRGPGGELFF. CDR3 coding DNA: TGCAGTGCAAAGAACAGGGGGCCGGGCGGGGAGCTGTTTTTT.

Concerning this clonotype: A much bigger clone sits one base away, suggesting this may be a read error. V gene TRBV20-1 combines with J gene TRBJ1-5; no reliable D call. The V gene's germline CDR1 is DFQATT and CDR2 SNEGSKA (reference sequence). CDR3 length equals 12 residues. The V end was cut by 3 bases, the J end by 5 bases, with 8 bases between. CDR3 amino acids: CSASERYQPQHF. The CDR3 DNA reads as TGCAGTGCTAGTGAAAGGTATCAGCCCCAGCATTTT.

CDR3 sequence (DNA): TGCAGAGTGTGGGGACAGGGGGGGGGAGCCGGGGAGCTGTTTTTT. This encodes CRVWGQGGGAGELFF. The chain combines TRBV29-1 with TRBJ2-2, with TRBD1 identical over 11 bases. Germline CDR1 and CDR2: SQVTM and ANQGSEA. The CDR3 is 15 amino acids.

This clonotype was observed a few times. The chain links TRBV6-2 or TRBV6-3 to TRBJ1-1; D call uncertain. Per the germline V gene, CDR1 is MNHEY and CDR2 is SVGEGT. Trimming cost V 5 bases and J 1 base, with 11 bases left between them. CDR3 length: 14 amino acids. The CDR3 sequence: CASSLILGNTEAFF. The CDR3 DNA follows: TGTGCCAGCAGTCTTATCCTGGGGAACACTGAAGCTTTCTTT.

V gene TRBV10-3 combines with J gene TRBJ2-7; D is unclear. The germline CDR1 and CDR2 sequences are ENHRY and SYGVKD. Trimming left V 6 bases short and J 4 bases short, with 25 bases between. The CDR3 covers 17 residues. DNA of the CDR3: TGTGCCATCAGCCCCTCGTTGGCAGCATCCTTGGGGTACGAGCAGTACTTC. It encodes CAISPSLAASLGYEQYF.

In its sample, this clonotype was seen many times. The chain has TRBV7-8 and TRBJ1-1; 8 bases are shared with TRBD1. The CDR3 loop spans 16 amino acids. V shed 5 bases, J shed 8 bases, and the junction held 16 bases outside the gene matches. Germline CDR1 reads SGHVS; CDR2 reads FQNEAQ. The CDR3 sequence: CASSPWTGFRGVEAFF. DNA of the CDR3: TGTGCCAGCAGCCCTTGGACAGGGTTTAGAGGTGTGGAAGCTTTCTTT.